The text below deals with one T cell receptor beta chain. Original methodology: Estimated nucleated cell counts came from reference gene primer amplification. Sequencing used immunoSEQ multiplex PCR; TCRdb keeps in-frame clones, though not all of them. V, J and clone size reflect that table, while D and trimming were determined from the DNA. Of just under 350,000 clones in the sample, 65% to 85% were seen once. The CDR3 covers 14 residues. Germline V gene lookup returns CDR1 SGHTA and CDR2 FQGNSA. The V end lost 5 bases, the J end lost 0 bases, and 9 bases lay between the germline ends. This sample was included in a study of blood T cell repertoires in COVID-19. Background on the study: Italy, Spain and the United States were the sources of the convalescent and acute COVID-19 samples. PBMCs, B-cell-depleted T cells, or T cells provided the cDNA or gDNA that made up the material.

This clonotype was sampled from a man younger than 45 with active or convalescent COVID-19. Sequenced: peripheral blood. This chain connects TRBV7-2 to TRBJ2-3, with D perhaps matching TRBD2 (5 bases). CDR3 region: CASSTSGSTDTQYF. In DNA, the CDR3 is TGTGCCAGCAGCACCAGCGGAAGCACAGATACGCAGTATTTT.